This section outlines one T cell receptor beta chain sequence together with its context. This sample is drawn from a study of blood T cell repertoires in COVID-19. Study as a whole: COVID-19 samples collected from the United States, Italy and Spain covered acute and convalescent phases.

The participants were between about 18 and 90 years old and came from some 23 US areas. The study assigned cohorts using participant-reported clinical history. In the source study's methods: Amplified reference gene primers provided the basis for estimating nucleated cell counts. Measured with immunoSEQ multiplex PCR; TCRdb has only the in-frame clones, and not every one. For V, J and clone size, that table is used; D and trimming come from the DNA. Among fewer than 450,000 clones listed, about nine tenths were seen once. The CDR3 spans 15 residues. CDR1 is SGHNT, CDR2 YENEEA, per germline. After removal of 5 bases from V and 6 bases from J, the junction contained 10 bases not matched to a gene.

The clonotype was recovered from a man younger than 35 who had recovered from COVID-19. The sequencing sample was made of PBMCs or T cells enriched from blood (not recorded which). J is TRBJ2-1 and V is TRBV11-3; TRBD2 aligns across 7 bases. The chain's CDR3 is CASSLGREPLNEQFF. CDR3 sequence (DNA): TGTGCCAGCAGCCTGGGGCGGGAGCCCCTCAATGAGCAGTTCTTC.